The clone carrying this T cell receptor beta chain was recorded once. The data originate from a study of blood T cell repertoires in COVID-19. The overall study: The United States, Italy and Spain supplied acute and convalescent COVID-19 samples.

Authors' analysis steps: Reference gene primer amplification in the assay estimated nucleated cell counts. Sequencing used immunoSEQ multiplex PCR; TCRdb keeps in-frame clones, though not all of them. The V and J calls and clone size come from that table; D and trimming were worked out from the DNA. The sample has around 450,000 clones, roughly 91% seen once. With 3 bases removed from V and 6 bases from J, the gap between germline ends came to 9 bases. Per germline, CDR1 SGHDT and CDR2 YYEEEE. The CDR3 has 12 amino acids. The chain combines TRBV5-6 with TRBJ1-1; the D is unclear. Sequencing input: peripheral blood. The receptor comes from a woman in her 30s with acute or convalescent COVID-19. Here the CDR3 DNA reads TGTGCCAGCAGCTCGCACCCGGCTGAAGCTTTCTTT. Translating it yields CASSSHPAEAFF.